A selection of T cell receptor beta chains follows, all from one sample in a study of siplizumab effects on memory and regulatory T cells. The repertoire was sequenced with immunoSEQ multiplex PCR; TCRdb's copy has only in-frame clones and lacks some. The sample yields tens of thousands of clones, around 98% seen once. Sequencing used naive CD8+ T cells sorted from blood. Every receptor here comes from a human donor in good health. Each CDR3 is given with its conserved first and last residue. Fields, in order: clone size, J gene, D gene, V gene, CDR3 protein, CDR3 DNA. A D gene is named only where the DNA matches it firmly. Clone size is not always given. Where it is, it says once, few, many or a class for expanded clones.

size: few; J: TRBJ1-4; D: NA; V: TRBV29-1; CDR3: CSVEDGQMGLFF; DNA: TGCAGCGTTGAGGATGGCCAAATGGGACTGTTTTTT
size: NA; J: TRBJ1-2; D: NA; V: TRBV27; CDR3: CASSPPGTKNYTF; DNA: TGTGCCAGCAGTCCCCCCGGGACCAAGAACTACACCTTC
size: NA; J: TRBJ1-5; D: NA; V: TRBV7-9; CDR3: CASSRALNQPQHF; DNA: TGTGCCAGCAGCAGGGCCCTAAATCAGCCCCAGCATTTT
size: once; J: TRBJ2-7; D: NA; V: TRBV29-1; CDR3: CSGKGSTYEQYF; DNA: TGCAGCGGGAAGGGGTCCACCTACGAGCAGTACTTC
size: NA; J: TRBJ2-3; D: NA; V: TRBV4-2; CDR3: CASSQILAEGTDTQYF; DNA: TGTGCCAGCAGCCAAATCTTAGCGGAGGGGACAGATACGCAGTATTTT
size: NA; J: TRBJ2-7; D: NA; V: TRBV9; CDR3: CASSPSLAGTSYEQYF; DNA: TGTGCCAGCAGCCCTAGCCTGGCGGGGACTTCCTACGAGCAGTACTTC
size: NA; J: TRBJ2-1; D: TRBD2; V: TRBV29-1; CDR3: CSDSSGSSYNEQFF; DNA: TGCAGCGATTCTAGCGGGAGCTCCTACAATGAGCAGTTCTTC
size: NA; J: TRBJ2-2; D: NA; V: TRBV19; CDR3: CASSMRPVGGELFF; DNA: TGTGCCAGTAGTATGCGGCCAGTGGGCGGGGAGCTGTTTTTT
size: NA; J: TRBJ2-7; D: NA; V: TRBV5-6; CDR3: CASSLVSSSYEQYF; DNA: TGTGCCAGCAGCTTGGTCTCATCCTCCTACGAGCAGTACTTC
size: NA; J: TRBJ2-7; D: TRBD2; V: TRBV5-8; CDR3: CASSIGTSGSYEQYF; DNA: TGTGCCAGCAGCATCGGGACTAGCGGGAGCTACGAGCAGTACTTC
size: NA; J: TRBJ1-2; D: NA; V: TRBV6-5; CDR3: CASSYTASMNGYTF; DNA: TGTGCCAGCAGTTACACGGCTTCGATGAATGGCTACACCTTC
size: once; J: TRBJ1-3; D: NA; V: TRBV9; CDR3: CASSVGELSGNTIYF; DNA: TGTGCCAGCAGCGTAGGGGAGCTCTCTGGAAACACCATATATTTT
size: NA; J: TRBJ1-2; D: NA; V: TRBV6-6; CDR3: CASSYMGAEGYTF; DNA: TGTGCCAGCAGTTACATGGGGGCAGAAGGCTACACCTTC
size: NA; J: TRBJ2-7; D: NA; V: TRBV5-8; CDR3: CASSFEPGNSYEQYF; DNA: TGTGCCAGCAGCTTTGAGCCGGGAAACTCCTACGAGCAGTACTTC
size: NA; J: TRBJ1-1; D: NA; V: TRBV4-1; CDR3: CASSQDNRVDRLNTEAFF; DNA: TGCGCCAGCAGCCAAGACAACCGGGTAGACAGACTGAACACTGAAGCTTTCTTT
size: NA; J: TRBJ2-7; D: NA; V: TRBV14; CDR3: CASSQVVASMQYF; DNA: TGTGCCAGCAGCCAGGTCGTCGCCAGTATGCAGTACTTC
size: NA; J: TRBJ2-7; D: TRBD2; V: TRBV15; CDR3: CATSSWRASGTPHEQYF; DNA: TGTGCCACCAGCAGCTGGCGTGCTAGCGGGACTCCCCACGAGCAGTACTTC
size: NA; J: TRBJ2-7; D: TRBD2; V: TRBV19; CDR3: CASSAGLAGDHSYEQYF; DNA: TGTGCCAGTAGTGCGGGGCTAGCGGGAGACCACTCCTACGAGCAGTACTTC
size: NA; J: TRBJ2-5; D: TRBD2; V: TRBV4-1; CDR3: CASSQVVGRGSETQYF; DNA: TGCGCCAGCAGCCAAGTTGTCGGGAGGGGGTCAGAGACCCAGTACTTC
size: NA; J: TRBJ1-2; D: TRBD1; V: TRBV7-3; CDR3: CASSPTGTGNYGYTF; DNA: TGTGCCAGCAGCCCCACCGGGACAGGGAACTATGGCTACACCTTC
size: NA; J: TRBJ2-7; D: TRBD2; V: TRBV6-5; CDR3: CASKTGLASSYEQYF; DNA: TGTGCCAGCAAAACCGGACTAGCCAGCTCCTACGAGCAGTACTTC
size: NA; J: TRBJ1-2; D: NA; V: TRBV7-2; CDR3: CASSPPGGSYYGYTF; DNA: TGTGCCAGCAGCCCGCCGGGTGGTAGTTACTATGGCTACACCTTC
size: NA; J: TRBJ2-1; D: TRBD2; V: TRBV7-9; CDR3: CASSATSGREYNEQFF; DNA: TGTGCCAGCAGCGCAACTAGCGGGAGGGAATACAATGAGCAGTTCTTC
size: NA; J: TRBJ2-5; D: NA; V: TRBV2; CDR3: CASRGLDQYF; DNA: TGTGCCAGCAGGGGATTAGACCAGTACTTC
size: NA; J: TRBJ2-1; D: NA; V: TRBV9; CDR3: CASSVSGLSSYNEQFF; DNA: TGTGCCAGCAGCGTATCCGGGCTCAGCTCCTACAATGAGCAGTTCTTC
size: NA; J: TRBJ2-2; D: TRBD2; V: TRBV14; CDR3: CASSQDRTSGSWRNTGELFF; DNA: TGTGCCAGCAGCCAAGATCGGACTAGCGGGAGTTGGAGGAACACCGGGGAGCTGTTTTTT
size: NA; J: TRBJ2-7; D: NA; V: TRBV29-1; CDR3: CSVSEQAEPYEQYF; DNA: TGCAGCGTTTCGGAACAGGCGGAACCCTACGAGCAGTACTTC
size: NA; J: TRBJ2-7; D: NA; V: TRBV15; CDR3: CATSREEGVSYEQYF; DNA: TGTGCCACCAGCAGAGAGGAGGGCGTCTCCTACGAGCAGTACTTC
size: NA; J: TRBJ1-4; D: TRBD1; V: TRBV4-2; CDR3: CASSQGDRGEKLFF; DNA: TGTGCCAGCAGCCAAGGAGACAGGGGCGAAAAACTGTTTTTT